Described below is a single T cell receptor (beta chain) sequence and its context. Its target is unknown. These data are taken from a study of human thymus T cells. Study-level points and caveats: Thymic and blood repertoires appeared to carry a bias in their V and J gene usage. A high degree of thymic repertoire overlap among unrelated individuals was reported in related research.

CDR1 is SNHLY and CDR2 is FYNNEI in the germline V gene. The CDR3 contains 16 residues. The germline V and J ends were trimmed by 6 bases and 6 bases, with 22 bases remaining between them. Thymic samples were excised during corrective heart operations. All donors were healthy Finnish infants who were undergoing corrective surgery to treat congenital heart defects. Clones were read by immunoSEQ multiplex PCR, and TCRdb kept only the in-frame ones, dropping some. The sample gives 70,000 to 75,000 clones, 85% to 95% of which show up once; about 0.032% is in the top ten. This chain connects TRBV2 to TRBJ2-3; D may be TRBD2 (6 bases). The sequencing input was thymus tissue. The sequence was obtained from a girl under three years old with a congenital heart defect but otherwise immunologically healthy. CDR3 DNA sequence: TGTGCCAGCAGGGCGCAACAAGGACTACCCCCGGATACGCAGTATTTT. It yields the protein CASRAQQGLPPDTQYF.